A selection of T cell receptor beta chains follows, all from one sample in a study of chemoradiotherapy in HPV16-positive cancers. Sequencing used immunoSEQ multiplex PCR; TCRdb keeps in-frame clones, though not all of them. Of 4,900 or so clones listed, more than 85% were seen once; the top ten hold 2% to 3%. The sequencing used tumor tissue, collected from a patient who underwent chemoradiotherapy. The receptors come from a human donor with HPV-associated anogenital cancer. Both conserved end residues are part of each CDR3. A D gene is named only where the DNA matches it firmly. Only part of the rows carry a size: once, few, many, or a class if the clone is expanded.

d_call clone_size j_call v_call cdr3_aa cdr3_nt
TRBD2 - TRBJ2-1 TRBV27 CASSFPGGTGYNEQFF TGTGCCAGCAGTTTTCCGGGAGGGACGGGGTACAATGAGCAGTTCTTC
- - TRBJ2-7 TRBV4-3 CASSPPPSRAGNDHYEQYF TGCGCCAGCAGCCCCCCCCCTTCGCGGGCGGGAAACGATCATTACGAGCAGTACTTC
- - TRBJ2-7 TRBV7-2 CASSAIAQGRYEQYF TGTGCCAGCAGCGCTATCGCACAGGGTAGATACGAGCAGTACTTC
- - TRBJ2-5 TRBV4-3 CASSQVLGGPPRETQYF TGCGCCAGCAGCCAAGTCTTGGGCGGCCCCCCCCGAGAGACCCAGTACTTC
- - TRBJ2-7 TRBV4-2 CASSQDEGTSLGYEQYF TGTGCCAGCAGCCAAGATGAGGGGACGAGTCTAGGGTACGAGCAGTACTTC
- - TRBJ1-1 TRBV27 CASSYSSLMNTEAFF TGTGCCAGCAGTTATTCGAGTCTCATGAACACTGAAGCTTTCTTT
TRBD1 - TRBJ2-1 TRBV19 CASSMGQGADEQFF TGTGCCAGTAGTATGGGGCAGGGGGCCGATGAGCAGTTCTTC
- few TRBJ1-5 TRBV29-1 CSVSASANQPQHF TGCAGCGTATCTGCCTCGGCAAATCAGCCCCAGCATTTT
- - TRBJ2-7 TRBV6-1 CASNLGTRDYEQYF TGTGCCAGCAACCTCGGGACACGGGACTACGAGCAGTACTTC
- - TRBJ2-6 TRBV19 CASSEGNAANVLTF TGTGCCAGTAGTGAGGGTAACGCGGCCAACGTCCTGACTTTC
- large TRBJ2-3 TRBV5-4 CASSRGGGTRDTDTQYF TGTGCCAGCAGCCGAGGGGGCGGGACTAGGGACACAGATACGCAGTATTTT
TRBD1 few TRBJ2-1 TRBV5-8 CATEAVRGLKNEQFF TGTGCCACCGAGGCGGTCAGGGGGCTTAAAAATGAGCAGTTCTTC
TRBD2 once TRBJ2-3 TRBV11-2 CASTGLAGTDTQYF TGTGCCAGCACGGGGCTAGCGGGAACAGATACGCAGTATTTT
- - TRBJ1-5 TRBV28 CASSPLPARDQPQHF TGTGCCAGCAGCCCGTTACCCGCCAGAGATCAGCCCCAGCATTTT
- - TRBJ2-2 TRBV5-6 CASTLGYLNTGELFF TGTGCCAGCACCCTCGGATACCTGAACACCGGGGAGCTGTTTTTT
- - TRBJ2-1 TRBV5-4 CASSLASGFQNEQFF TGTGCCAGCAGCTTGGCGTCGGGTTTTCAAAATGAGCAGTTCTTC
- few TRBJ1-5 TRBV4-1 CASSPFLTSNQPQHF TGCGCCAGCAGCCCCTTCCTCACTAGCAATCAGCCCCAGCATTTT
TRBD2 - TRBJ2-7 TRBV9 CASSVDLAATYEQYF TGTGCCAGCAGCGTAGACCTAGCGGCAACCTACGAGCAGTACTTC
- - TRBJ1-1 TRBV5-1 CASRKSGIEDTEAFF TGCGCCAGCAGAAAGTCGGGTATCGAAGACACTGAAGCTTTCTTT
- - TRBJ1-3 TRBV10-3 CAPPRDSQNPNSGNTIYF TGTGCCCCCCCCCGGGACTCACAAAACCCGAACTCTGGAAACACCATATATTTT
- - TRBJ2-7 TRBV15 CATGEEGVSYEQYF TGTGCCACCGGGGAGGAGGGGGTCTCCTACGAGCAGTACTTC
- - TRBJ1-4 TRBV19 CASRRENPNEKLFF TGTGCCAGTAGGAGGGAGAATCCTAATGAAAAACTGTTTTTT
TRBD1 - TRBJ1-2 TRBV27 CASSPNTGVGPNGYTF TGTGCCAGCAGCCCAAATACAGGGGTCGGCCCGAATGGCTACACCTTC
- - TRBJ1-5 TRBV7-9 CASSLWGEGSGQPQHF TGTGCCAGCAGCTTATGGGGGGAAGGGTCTGGTCAGCCCCAGCATTTT
- - TRBJ2-4 TRBV6-6 CASTPNTGRNIQYF TGTGCCAGCACCCCTAATACGGGAAGAAACATTCAGTACTTC
- - TRBJ1-4 TRBV27 CASSFTGSEKLFF TGTGCCAGCAGTTTTACAGGGTCCGAAAAACTGTTTTTT
- - TRBJ1-1 TRBV19 CASSGGAQAFF TGTGCCAGTAGTGGCGGGGCGCAAGCTTTCTTT
TRBD2 - TRBJ2-7 TRBV7-6 CASSLGTSGGLASNYEQYF TGTGCCAGCAGCTTAGGGACTAGCGGAGGCCTCGCGAGCAACTACGAGCAGTACTTC
- - TRBJ1-2 TRBV7-9 CASSLAEASGGYTF TGTGCCAGCAGCTTAGCCGAGGCGTCGGGTGGCTACACCTTC
TRBD1 - TRBJ2-2 TRBV7-9 CASSSTLQGWTGELFF TGTGCCAGCAGCTCGACCCTACAGGGGTGGACCGGGGAGCTGTTTTTT
- - TRBJ1-1 TRBV11-2 CASSRNTVNTEAFF TGTGCCAGCAGTCGAAACACAGTAAACACTGAAGCTTTCTTT
- - TRBJ2-2 TRBV27 CASSLSRNGELFF TGTGCCAGCAGTTTATCTCGTAACGGGGAGCTGTTTTTT
- - TRBJ1-1 TRBV5-1 CASSWADRLNTEAFF TGCGCCAGCAGCTGGGCCGACAGGTTGAACACTGAAGCTTTCTTT
- - TRBJ1-2 TRBV18 CASSPRPWGYGYTF TGTGCCAGCTCACCACGGCCCTGGGGCTATGGCTACACCTTC
TRBD1 - TRBJ2-2 TRBV7-2 CASWGQGYAGELFF TGTGCCAGCTGGGGACAGGGGTATGCCGGGGAGCTGTTTTTT
- few TRBJ1-1 TRBV6-1 CASSDRAPPRAFF TGTGCCAGCAGTGACAGGGCTCCCCCCCGGGCTTTCTTT
- - TRBJ2-7 TRBV7-9 CASSLAGGAYEQYF TGTGCCAGCAGCTTAGCGGGAGGAGCCTACGAGCAGTACTTC
- - TRBJ2-1 TRBV2 CASSRLSSYNEQFF TGTGCCAGCTCGCGCCTTAGCTCCTACAATGAGCAGTTCTTC
- - TRBJ1-5 TRBV15 CATSSFGQPQHF TGTGCCACCAGCAGTTTTGGTCAGCCCCAGCATTTT
- - TRBJ2-2 TRBV30 CAWSFLSDTGELFF TGTGCCTGGAGTTTTTTAAGCGACACCGGGGAGCTGTTTTTT
- - TRBJ1-4 TRBV7-2 CASSFFDRGYNEKLFF TGTGCCAGCAGCTTCTTCGATAGGGGATATAATGAAAAACTGTTTTTT
- - TRBJ2-5 TRBV5-4 CASSPTPSLAAVTGETQYF TGTGCCAGCAGCCCGACCCCATCGTTAGCGGCGGTTACGGGAGAGACCCAGTACTTC
- - TRBJ1-4 TRBV29-1 CSVSRGVEEKLFF TGCAGCGTGTCCCGGGGTGTGGAGGAAAAACTGTTTTTT
- - TRBJ1-6 TRBV6-5 CASSLGTTNSPLHF TGTGCCAGCAGTTTAGGGACAACCAATTCACCCCTCCACTTT
- few TRBJ1-1 TRBV7-2 CASSLTRAGLTGAEAFF TGTGCCAGCAGCTTAACAAGGGCAGGCCTCACGGGGGCTGAAGCTTTCTTT
TRBD1 once TRBJ2-7 TRBV5-4 CASSPNPGQGRGQYF TGTGCCAGCAGCCCGAACCCGGGACAGGGTCGGGGGCAGTACTTC
TRBD2 - TRBJ2-7 TRBV5-5 CASSLAGAGGYEQYF TGTGCCAGCAGCTTGGCGGGAGCGGGAGGTTACGAGCAGTACTTC
TRBD1 - TRBJ2-5 TRBV19 CASSLMGTGEETQYF TGTGCCAGTAGTCTTATGGGGACAGGGGAAGAGACCCAGTACTTC
TRBD2 once TRBJ2-1 TRBV19 CASSNGGASYNEQFF TGTGCCAGTAGTAACGGGGGGGCCAGCTACAATGAGCAGTTCTTC
- - TRBJ1-5 TRBV19 CASSNLRNQPQHF TGTGCCAGTAGTAACCTCAGGAATCAGCCCCAGCATTTT
TRBD2 - TRBJ2-1 TRBV30 CAWSLSGIGNEQFF TGTGCCTGGAGCCTTAGCGGGATAGGGAATGAGCAGTTCTTC
TRBD1 - TRBJ2-7 TRBV2 CASSEEDRGRFF TGTGCCAGCAGTGAAGAGGACAGGGGGCGCTTCTTC
- - TRBJ2-2 TRBV5-1 CASSAHQGPGELFF TGCGCCAGCAGCGCACACCAGGGGCCCGGGGAGCTGTTTTTT
- once TRBJ1-4 TRBV30 CAWSVGLRHEKLFF TGTGCCTGGAGTGTGGGCTTAAGGCATGAAAAACTGTTTTTT
- - TRBJ1-1 TRBV6-6 CASTTGDTEAFF TGTGCCAGCACCACGGGGGACACTGAAGCTTTCTTT
TRBD1 - TRBJ1-2 TRBV7-2 CASSLSGTGANYGYTF TGTGCCAGCAGCTTATCCGGGACAGGTGCTAACTATGGCTACACCTTC
TRBD1 few TRBJ2-5 TRBV9 CASSPGQGRAGETQYF TGTGCCAGCAGCCCCGGACAGGGGCGGGCAGGGGAGACCCAGTACTTC
- - TRBJ2-1 TRBV6-5 CASSYRLDSHEQFF TGTGCCAGCAGTTACCGACTAGACAGCCATGAGCAGTTCTTC
- few TRBJ2-7 TRBV11-2 CASSLDAYEQYF TGTGCCAGCAGCTTAGATGCCTACGAGCAGTACTTC